The present TCR beta chain was sequenced within a study of cytomegalovirus exposure and HLA in healthy donors. Study observations and caveats: TCR sequences were mostly rare, though some public TCRs occurred in many donors. A subsequent analysis found that TCR clusters from the first cohort also tended to co-occur in the 90 to 150 validation repertoires, with around 94% of cluster scores above 0.

The table came from immunoSEQ multiplex PCR; TCRdb's copy has only in-frame clones and leaves some out. This table has some 83,000 clones, 94% appearing once. As to this clone: Its target is unknown.

This CDR3 comprises 14 residues. Germline-derived CDR1 and CDR2 are SGHDT and YYEEEE. Trimming pared 2 bases from V and 6 bases from J, leaving 13 bases between. Source material: PBMCs. The chain joins TRBV5-6 to TRBJ2-3; D is ambiguous. The clonotype was recovered from a woman in her late teens or twenties in good health and CMV-seropositive. The CDR3 sequence: CASSFGPALDTQYF. CDR3 in DNA: TGTGCCAGCAGCTTTGGCCCTGCCCTCGATACGCAGTATTTT.